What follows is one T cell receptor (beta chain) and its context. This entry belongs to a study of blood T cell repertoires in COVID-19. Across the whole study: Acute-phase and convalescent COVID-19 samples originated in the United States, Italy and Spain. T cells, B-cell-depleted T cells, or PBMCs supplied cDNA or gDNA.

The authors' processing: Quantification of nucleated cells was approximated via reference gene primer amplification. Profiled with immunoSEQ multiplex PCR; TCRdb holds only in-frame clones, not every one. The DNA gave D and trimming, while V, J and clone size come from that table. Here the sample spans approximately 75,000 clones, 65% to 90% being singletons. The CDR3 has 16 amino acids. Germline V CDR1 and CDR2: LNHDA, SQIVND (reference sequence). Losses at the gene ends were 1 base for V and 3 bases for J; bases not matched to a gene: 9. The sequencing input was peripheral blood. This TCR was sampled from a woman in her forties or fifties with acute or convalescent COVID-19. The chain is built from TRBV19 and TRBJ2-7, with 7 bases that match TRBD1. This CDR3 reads CASSIGTPGQRYEQYF. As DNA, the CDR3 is TGTGCCAGTAGTATAGGTACTCCGGGACAGCGCTACGAGCAGTACTTC.